The source of this TCR beta chain is a study of blood T cell repertoires in COVID-19. Looking at the study overall: Sites in the United States, Italy and Spain provided acute and convalescent COVID-19 samples. T cells, B-cell-depleted T cells, or PBMCs provided the cDNA or gDNA that served as material.

Authors' analysis steps: Researchers report that nucleated cell counts were estimated from reference gene primer amplification. The assay was immunoSEQ multiplex PCR, and TCRdb's table has in-frame clones only and misses some. Clone size and V and J calls were adopted from that table, with D and trimming inferred from the DNA. This table holds 150,000 to 200,000 clones, approximately 79% found once. With 7 bases clipped from V and 4 bases from J, the junction kept 10 bases outside the gene matches. This CDR3 contains 15 residues. The germline gives CDR1 MNHNY, CDR2 SVGAGI (reference sequence). Specimen: peripheral blood. This receptor was obtained from a woman of 80 years or more with acute or convalescent COVID-19. The chain uses TRBV6-6 and TRBJ1-2; 9 positions match TRBD1. In nucleotides, the CDR3 is TGTGCCAGCACCAAAGGGGGGGGACAGGGCTATGGCTACACCTTC. As protein: CASTKGGGQGYGYTF.